This T cell receptor (beta chain) was profiled in a study of blood T cells in healthy people across ages. This clonotype was counted only a few times. Its antigen is undetermined. Overall study results and limits: Greater diversity and more naive CD4+ cells were seen in long-lived donors than in aged donors. Observed TCR beta diversity per million T cells went down as age went up. This fall followed a roughly linear course with age.

A second about 6 to 12 cycle PCR used barcoded and J-beta primers. Every cDNA was tagged by a template-switch adaptor with 12 random nucleotides. TCRdb passed the 5' RACE reads through MiXCR, listing each CDR3 protein once. The repertoire has some 850,000 distinct CDR3 sequences, approximately 24% of them found once; the top ten carry 2.5% to 3.5%. The data also belong to a second study, concerning T cells of mothers and their children.

The clonotype was recovered from a boy under 18 in good health. Sequenced material: blood.

In DNA form, the CDR3 reads TGCAGGCAATCTCAGAACACTGAAGCTTTCTTT. Protein sequence: CRQSQNTEAFF. The chain is built from TRBV20-1 and TRBJ1-1; D gene ambiguous. CDR3 length: 11 amino acids. Germline loops: CDR1 DFQATT, CDR2 SNEGSKA (reference sequence).